Below are 22 T cell receptor beta chains sequenced from a single sample in a study of T cells in localized non-small cell lung cancer. Clones were sequenced by immunoSEQ multiplex PCR, and TCRdb holds only the in-frame ones, with some missing. Here the sample spans around 25,000 clones, about 81% being singletons. The input for sequencing was peripheral blood, taken before any cancer treatment. These receptor sequences come from a woman between 35 and 70 years old with stage I lung adenocarcinoma.

This clone was picked up a small number of times. The rearrangement links TRBV6-6 to TRBJ1-1, with D hard to call. The germline V and J ends were trimmed by 7 bases and 1 base, with 13 bases remaining between them. There are 14 residues in the CDR3. Per the germline V gene, CDR1 is MNHNY and CDR2 is SVGAGI (reference sequence). The CDR3 DNA follows: TGTGCCAGCAATGGACGGGGTGAGAACACTGAAGCTTTCTTT. It is translated as CASNGRGENTEAFF.

The rearrangement uses TRBV7-6 and TRBJ2-1; no clear D. Germline loops: CDR1 SGHVS, CDR2 FNYEAQ. V was clipped by 3 bases and J by 10 bases, with 13 bases between them. The CDR3 loop spans 13 amino acids. The CDR3: CASSLASVSEQFF. DNA of the CDR3: TGTGCCAGCAGCTTGGCCTCGGTATCCGAGCAGTTCTTC.

The V and J genes are TRBV14 and TRBJ1-3; TRBD1 matches at 8 bases. CDR1 and CDR2 from the germline V gene are SGHDN and FVKESK. CDR3 length: 17 residues. Germline trimming cut 0 bases from V and 0 bases from J; bases unmatched to any gene: 4. The CDR3 nucleotides are TGTGCCAGCAGCCAAGACCGGACAGGGCTCTCTGGAAACACCATATATTTT. Its protein product is CASSQDRTGLSGNTIYF.

The chain recombines TRBV15 with TRBJ1-5; D unresolved. CDR3 length equals 16 residues. Between the trimmed V and J ends, which lost 4 bases and 1 base, there was a span of 14 bases. CDR1 is LNHNV and CDR2 is YYDKDF in the germline V gene (reference sequence). The CDR3 region is CATSTYSYQSNQPQHF. CDR3 bases: TGTGCCACCAGCACCTACAGCTACCAGAGCAATCAGCCCCAGCATTTT.

The V and J genes are TRBV5-5 and TRBJ1-5; a weak D match, TRBD1 (6 bases). This CDR3 is built from 14 residues. From germline, CDR1 is SGHKS and CDR2 YYEKEE (reference sequence). V gave up 3 bases and J gave up 7 bases, with 14 bases separating them. The CDR3 region is CASSSDRRVQPQHF. DNA of the CDR3: TGTGCCAGCAGCTCGGACAGACGGGTACAGCCCCAGCATTTT.

The chain carries TRBV5-4 and TRBJ2-5; D is unclear. Trimming pared 1 base from V and 4 bases from J, leaving 5 bases between. This CDR3 region has 12 residues. CDR1 is SGHNT, CDR2 YYREEE, per germline (reference sequence). The CDR3 loop is CASSLMGETQYF. CDR3 in DNA: TGTGCCAGCAGCTTGATGGGAGAGACCCAGTACTTC. The full variable domain, with the rest looked up from reference TRBV5-4 and TRBJ2-5, is ETGVTQSPTHLIKTRGQQVTLRCSSQSGHNTVSWYQQALGQGPQFIFQYYREEENGRGNFPPRFSGLQFPNYSSELNVNALELDDSALYLCASSLMGETQYFGPGTRLLVL.

The rearrangement uses TRBV7-9 and TRBJ1-2; D gene unclear. V lost 0 bases and J 10 bases, leaving 12 bases between the germline ends. The CDR3 covers 13 residues. Germline CDR1 is SEHNR and CDR2 is FQNEAQ (reference sequence). The DNA of the CDR3 is TGTGCCAGCAGCTTAGCTGATAGTGGTCCCTACACCTTC. Its translation: CASSLADSGPYTF.

This clone has just one count. This sequence joins TRBV27 and TRBJ2-5; TRBD2 aligns across 9 bases. Germline V gene sequence: CDR1 MNHEY, CDR2 SMNVEV (reference sequence). Unmatched junction bases numbered 3, after V lost 5 bases and J lost 5 bases. The CDR3 is 13 amino acids. CDR3 loop: CASSPGLAETQYF. The CDR3 DNA is TGTGCCAGCAGTCCCGGACTAGCGGAGACCCAGTACTTC.

V and J are TRBV11-2 and TRBJ2-7; D uncertain. CDR3 length equals 13 residues. V gave up 0 bases and J gave up 6 bases, with 9 bases separating them. Germline V gives CDR1 SGHAT, CDR2 FQNNGV. The CDR3 sequence: CASSLDYSAEQYF. The DNA of the CDR3 is TGTGCCAGCAGCTTAGACTATAGTGCCGAGCAGTACTTC.

V is TRBV11-2 and J is TRBJ2-2; 8 bases match TRBD2. This CDR3 spans 17 amino acids. Germline-derived CDR1 and CDR2 are SGHAT and FQNNGV. J lost 6 bases, V lost 4 bases, and 13 bases had no gene match. The CDR3 DNA reads as TGTGCCAGCAGCTCACACGGGGGGGCCAGGGCCGCCGGGGAGCTGTTTTTT. The encoded protein is CASSSHGGARAAGELFF.

V usage is TRBV2 and J usage is TRBJ1-3; D call uncertain. Germline V gene data show CDR1 as SNHLY and CDR2 as FYNNEI. Trimming cost V 8 bases and J 4 bases, with 9 bases left between them. The CDR3 totals 12 residues. The CDR3 sequence: CASGGFGNTIYF. CDR3 in DNA: TGTGCCAGCGGCGGCTTCGGAAACACCATATATTTT.

The chain's CDR3 is CASSQDIGLYEQYF. The CDR3 coding sequence is TGCGCCAGCAGCCAAGATATCGGACTTTACGAGCAGTACTTC. The rearrangement links TRBV4-3 to TRBJ2-7, with D tentatively TRBD2 (5 bases). Trimming removed 0 bases from V and 4 bases from J, with 10 bases in between. The CDR3 loop spans 14 amino acids. In germline, CDR1 is LGHNA, CDR2 YSLEER.

J is TRBJ1-2 and V is TRBV5-4; D is possibly TRBD1 (5 bases). V was pared by 2 bases and J by 8 bases, with 13 bases between. This CDR3 region has 13 residues. Germline V CDR1 and CDR2: SGHNT, YYREEE (reference sequence). The CDR3 protein is CASSFTGAQGYTF. In nucleotides, the CDR3 is TGTGCCAGCAGCTTTACCGGGGCTCAAGGCTACACCTTC.

The table lists this clone with a count of one. This chain links TRBV30 with TRBJ1-5; D is unclear. CDR1 is GTSNPN, CDR2 SVGIG, per germline (reference sequence). The CDR3 runs to 12 residues. The germline V and J ends were trimmed by 1 base and 0 bases, with 1 base remaining between them. In nucleotides, the CDR3 is TGTGCCTGGAGTGCTAGCAATCAGCCCCAGCATTTT. Amino acids: CAWSASNQPQHF. Variable domain in full (rest from reference TRBV30 and TRBJ1-5): SQTIHQWPATLVQPVGSPLSLECTVEGTSNPNLYWYRQAAGRGLQLLFYSVGIGQISSEVPQNLSASRPQDRQFILSSKKLLLSDSGFYLCAWSASNQPQHFGDGTRLSIL.

This chain uses TRBV11-2 with TRBJ1-6; TRBD1 matches at 9 bases. V trimming: 4 bases; J trimming: 14 bases; junction bases outside the gene matches: 18. The CDR3 sequence is 17 residues long. Germline V gene lookup returns CDR1 SGHAT and CDR2 FQNNGV. The CDR3 spells CASSSHRGRVGGLALHF. The CDR3 DNA reads TGTGCCAGCAGCTCGCACAGGGGGCGGGTGGGAGGTTTGGCCCTCCACTTT.

The rearrangement joins TRBV6-4 to TRBJ2-1; 8 bases map to TRBD2. The V gene's germline CDR1 is MRHNA and CDR2 SNTAGT. V lost 4 bases and J lost 7; bases outside the gene matches: 6. The CDR3 contains 14 residues. Here the CDR3 reads CASSAGGAINEQFF. The CDR3 nucleotides read TGTGCCAGCAGTGCGGGGGGGGCTATAAATGAGCAGTTCTTC.

This chain connects TRBV6-4 to TRBJ2-6; possible D gene TRBD1, 5 bases. This CDR3 is 17 amino acids long. Deletions cut 1 base from V and 0 bases from J, with 10 bases between. Per germline, CDR1 MRHNA and CDR2 SNTAGT. CDR3 loop: CASSDLGPASGANVLTF. DNA of the CDR3: TGTGCCAGCAGTGACTTGGGGCCGGCCTCTGGGGCCAACGTCCTGACTTTC.

The chain carries TRBV4-3 and TRBJ2-5; a weak D match, TRBD2 (5 bases). Trimming took 1 base from V and 6 from J, leaving 9 bases between them. The germline gives CDR1 LGHNA, CDR2 YSLEER. The CDR3 totals 13 residues. DNA of the CDR3: TGCGCCAGCAGCCAAGGACCGGGAAAGACCCAGTACTTC. As protein: CASSQGPGKTQYF.

This clone turned up a few times. This chain joins TRBV10-3 and TRBJ2-7; tentatively, D is TRBD1 or TRBD2 (5 bases each). The CDR3 runs to 16 residues. Per the germline V gene, CDR1 is ENHRY and CDR2 is SYGVKD. Trimming shortened V by 2 bases and J by 3 bases, and 17 bases separated the two germline ends. In DNA form, the CDR3 reads TGTGCCATCAGTGAGGCTTACCCCCGGGACGGCTACGAGCAGTACTTC. It yields the protein CAISEAYPRDGYEQYF.

The chain employs TRBV27 and TRBJ2-7; TRBD1 aligns across 12 bases. CDR1 MNHEY and CDR2 SMNVEV come from the germline V gene (reference sequence). V gave up 5 bases and J gave up 5 bases; unmatched junction bases: 7. The CDR3 contains 15 residues. The CDR3 nucleotides read TGTGCCAGCAGTCGACCGGGACAGGGGGCTCACGAGCAGTACTTC. Encoded protein: CASSRPGQGAHEQYF.

As for this clone: One end of the junction is discordant with germline, which a read error may explain. The chain combines TRBV12-5 with TRBJ2-4; TRBD2 might be the D (6 bases). The germline gives CDR1 LGHNT, CDR2 FRNRAP. There are 14 residues in the CDR3. The CDR3 is CASGLDLWDSGKHF. In DNA, the CDR3 is TGTGCTAGTGGTTTGGACCTATGGGACTCCGGGAAGCACTTC.

The J gene is TRBJ1-5, the V gene TRBV25-1, with D possibly being TRBD1 (5 bases). Trimming took off 2 bases at V and 6 bases at J, with 14 bases between the two ends. This CDR3 is built from 15 residues. The germline gives CDR1 MGHDK, CDR2 SYGVNS. The CDR3 sequence: CASSETGAGRQPQHF. The CDR3 DNA is TGTGCCAGCAGTGAAACAGGTGCAGGGCGTCAGCCCCAGCATTTT.